The present T cell receptor (beta chain) was sequenced within a study of OX40 agonist ivuxolimab in advanced cancers. Overall study context: Patients were treated with ivuxolimab, an agonistic anti-OX40 (CD134) antibody. The dose-escalation cohort was approximately 84% male, with a mean age of approximately 62 years, ranging roughly 23 to 79.

A single count supports this clone. Its antigen is currently unknown. Overall study results and limits: Antigen targets of the expanded peripheral T cells went undetermined.

Generated by immunoSEQ multiplex PCR, the TCRdb table keeps only in-frame clones and is missing some. The table includes about 31,000 clones, about 81% detected once. Here the sequenced sample was CD4+ or CD8+ T cells sorted from blood, taken in a trial of the OX40 agonist ivuxolimab. The clonotype was recovered from an adult with an advanced solid tumor such as melanoma, head and neck, liver or kidney cancer.

CDR3: CASSLIAGDNEQYF. In DNA, the CDR3 is TGTGCCAGCAGCTTAATAGCAGGGGATAACGAGCAGTACTTC. J is TRBJ2-5 and V is TRBV7-3; D is possibly TRBD1 (6 bases). The better agreement between TRBJ2-7 and the DNA end casts doubt on the J call. CDR1 SGHTA and CDR2 FQGTGA come from the germline V gene. The CDR3 contains 14 residues.